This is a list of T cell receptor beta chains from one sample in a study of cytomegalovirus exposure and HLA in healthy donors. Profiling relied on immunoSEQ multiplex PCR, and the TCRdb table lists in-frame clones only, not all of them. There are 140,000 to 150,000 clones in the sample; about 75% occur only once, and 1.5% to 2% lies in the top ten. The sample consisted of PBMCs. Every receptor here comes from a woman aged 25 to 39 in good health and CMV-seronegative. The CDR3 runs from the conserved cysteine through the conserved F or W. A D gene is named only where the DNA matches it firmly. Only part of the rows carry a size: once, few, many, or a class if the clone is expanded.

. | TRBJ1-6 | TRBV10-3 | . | CAISSSDNSPLHF | TGTGCCATCAGTTCCAGCGATAATTCACCCCTCCACTTT
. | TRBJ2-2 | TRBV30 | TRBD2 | CAWSRLAGDTGELFF | TGTGCCTGGAGTCGACTAGCGGGAGACACCGGAGAGCTGTTTTTT
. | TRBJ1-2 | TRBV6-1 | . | CASREQGYYGYTF | TGTGCCAGCAGAGAACAGGGCTACTATGGCTACACCTTC
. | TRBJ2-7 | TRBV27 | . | CASRTGTYEQYF | TGTGCCAGCAGGACAGGTACCTACGAGCAGTACTTC
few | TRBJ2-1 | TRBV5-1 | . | CASSLANEQFF | TGCGCCAGCAGCTTGGCTAATGAGCAGTTCTTC
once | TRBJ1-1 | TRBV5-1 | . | CASSITGQNTEAFF | TGCGCCAGCAGTATTACAGGGCAGAACACTGAAGCTTTCTTT
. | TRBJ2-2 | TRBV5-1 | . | CASSFADSSGELFF | TGCGCCAGCAGCTTCGCGGACTCTTCCGGGGAGCTGTTTTTT
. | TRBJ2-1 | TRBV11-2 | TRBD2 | CASSTIAGGPNEQFF | TGTGCCAGCAGCACAATAGCGGGGGGGCCCAATGAGCAGTTCTTC
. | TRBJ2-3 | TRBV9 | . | CASQWRASTDTQYF | TGTGCCAGCCAGTGGCGGGCTAGCACAGATACGCAGTATTTT
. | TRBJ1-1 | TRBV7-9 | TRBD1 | CASSPRTSGGRAFF | TGTGCCAGCAGCCCACGGACCTCAGGGGGCCGAGCTTTCTTT
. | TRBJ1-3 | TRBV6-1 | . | CASSEVLLRGSGNTIYF | TGTGCCAGCAGTGAAGTCTTACTTCGGGGCTCTGGAAACACCATATATTTT
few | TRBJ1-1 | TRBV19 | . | CASSRRDGEAFF | TGTGCCAGTAGTAGGAGGGACGGTGAAGCTTTCTTT
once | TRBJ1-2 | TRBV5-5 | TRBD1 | CASSFEQGAGYGYTF | TGTGCCAGCAGCTTCGAACAGGGGGCCGGCTATGGCTACACCTTC
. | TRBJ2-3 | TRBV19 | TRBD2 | CASRATSGGRSTDTQYF | TGTGCCAGTAGGGCGACTAGCGGGGGAAGAAGCACAGATACGCAGTATTTT
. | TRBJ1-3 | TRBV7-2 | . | CASSLATYRVSGNTIYF | TGTGCCAGCAGCTTAGCGACCTACAGGGTGTCTGGAAACACCATATATTTT